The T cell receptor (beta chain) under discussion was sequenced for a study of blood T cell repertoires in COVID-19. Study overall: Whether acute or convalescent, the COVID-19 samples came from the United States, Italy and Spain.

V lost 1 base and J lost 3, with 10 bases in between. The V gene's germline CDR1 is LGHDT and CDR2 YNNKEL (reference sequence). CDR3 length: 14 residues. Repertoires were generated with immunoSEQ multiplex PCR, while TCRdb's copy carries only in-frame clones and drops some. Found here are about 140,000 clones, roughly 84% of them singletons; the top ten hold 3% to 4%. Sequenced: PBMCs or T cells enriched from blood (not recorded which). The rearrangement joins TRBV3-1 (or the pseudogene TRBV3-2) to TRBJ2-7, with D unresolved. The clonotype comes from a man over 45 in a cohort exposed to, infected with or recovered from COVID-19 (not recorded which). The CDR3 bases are TGTGCCAGCAGCCAAGGGTCTCCGCGCTACGAGCAGTACTTC. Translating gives CASSQGSPRYEQYF.